The rows below give T cell receptor beta chains drawn from one sample of a study of T cells in Graves' hyperthyroidism and ophthalmopathy. TCRdb fed the multiplex PCR reads into MiXCR, producing one record per CDR3 protein. The table has approximately 600,000 distinct CDR3 sequences, less than 25% seen once; the top ten hold over 30%. The sequencing input was blood. The receptors shown here come from a man under 40 with Graves' ophthalmopathy. Each CDR3 is given with its conserved first and last residue. A D gene is named only where the DNA matches it firmly. Some rows have no size entry. The others give once, few or many, or a class for an expanded clone.

v_call	clone_size	d_call	j_call	cdr3_aa	cdr3_nt
TRBV5-6	once	NA	TRBJ2-1	CASSRTGINEQFF	TGTGCCAGCAGCCGAACAGGGATCAATGAGCAGTTCTTC
TRBV18	few	TRBD1	TRBJ2-7	CASSPRQGISYEQYF	TGTGCCAGCTCACCAAGACAGGGGATTTCCTACGAGCAGTACTTC
TRBV4-1	few	NA	TRBJ1-1	CASRKGLGIDTEAFF	TGCGCCAGTCGAAAGGGGCTAGGGATTGACACTGAAGCTTTCTTT
TRBV28	many	NA	TRBJ2-3	CASSLELAFTDTQYF	TGTGCCAGCAGTTTAGAGCTAGCCTTCACAGATACGCAGTATTTT
TRBV27	NA	TRBD1	TRBJ1-4	CASSPTTGAGEKLFF	TGTGCCAGCAGTCCTACGACAGGGGCGGGTGAAAAACTGTTTTTT
TRBV14	NA	TRBD2	TRBJ2-1	CASSLGTTKFF	TGTGCCAGCAGCCTCGGGACTACGAAGTTCTTC
TRBV6-1	few	NA	TRBJ1-4	CASRGGPDEKLFF	TGTGCCAGCCGGGGAGGACCCGATGAAAAACTGTTTTTT
TRBV28	few	NA	TRBJ2-2	CASSLLRTLAGELFF	TGTGCCAGCAGTTTATTAAGAACTCTCGCCGGGGAGCTGTTTTTT
TRBV6-1	few	TRBD1	TRBJ2-7	CASKALNGQGSHEQYF	TGTGCCAGCAAGGCACTCAACGGACAGGGTAGCCACGAGCAGTACTTC
TRBV7-2	NA	NA	TRBJ2-5	CASSSSGLGRETQYF	TGTGCCAGCAGCTCCTCGGGCCTCGGTAGGGAGACCCAGTACTTC
TRBV4-2	few	NA	TRBJ2-7	CASSQVQGAPRLAAEQYF	TGTGCCAGCAGCCAAGTCCAGGGGGCGCCGAGACTAGCCGCCGAGCAGTACTTC
TRBV20-1	few	NA	TRBJ1-3	CSARRGFRDAIYF	TGCAGTGCTAGGAGGGGTTTCCGAGATGCCATATATTTT
TRBV6-1	NA	NA	TRBJ2-7	CAARFPDTYEQYF	TGTGCCGCCCGTTTTCCCGACACCTACGAGCAGTACTTC
TRBV18	NA	NA	TRBJ2-1	CASSPLAGMGNEQFF	TGTGCCAGCTCACCCCTTGCGGGTATGGGGAATGAGCAGTTCTTC
TRBV20-1	few	NA	TRBJ2-5	CSARVTRGWVQETQYF	TGCAGTGCTAGGGTGACGCGGGGATGGGTGCAAGAGACCCAGTACTTC
TRBV7-9	few	TRBD1	TRBJ2-7	CASSLAGQGSSEQYF	TGTGCCAGCAGCTTAGCCGGACAGGGAAGCTCCGAGCAGTACTTC
TRBV12-3/TRBV12-4	many	TRBD1	TRBJ1-5	CASSFRGGGSNQPQHF	TGTGCCAGCAGTTTCAGGGGGGGTGGGAGCAATCAGCCCCAGCATTTT
TRBV6-2/TRBV6-3	NA	NA	TRBJ2-1	CASAPGYNEQFF	TGTGCCAGCGCCCCAGGCTACAATGAGCAGTTCTTC